Presented here are 5 T cell receptor beta chains from one specimen sequenced in a study of blood T cell repertoires in COVID-19. Measured with immunoSEQ multiplex PCR; TCRdb has only the in-frame clones, and not every one. The sample contains roughly 200,000 clones, more than 75% of which appear only once. Sequencing was done on a sample of peripheral blood. These receptors came from a person aged 65 to 85 with COVID-19, enrolled during active disease.

This clone was counted between two and nine times. The chain recombines TRBV6-6 with TRBJ2-5; 14 nucleotides align to TRBD2. The CDR3 consists of 15 residues. Germline CDR1 MNHNY, CDR2 SVGAGI (reference sequence). With 6 bases clipped from V and 5 bases from J, the junction kept 5 bases outside the gene matches. CDR3 bases: TGTGCCAGCAGGGCAAGACTAGCGGGAGGGGAGACCCAGTACTTC. Encoded protein: CASRARLAGGETQYF.

The chain links TRBV5-1 to TRBJ1-4; 7 nucleotides agree with TRBD1. Germline CDR1 reads SGHRS; CDR2 reads YFSETQ. Trimming removed 4 bases from V and 4 bases from J; junction bases left unmatched: 1. This CDR3 contains 13 residues. The CDR3 coding sequence is TGCGCCAGCAGCCCAGGGGGTAATGAAAAACTGTTTTTT. As protein: CASSPGGNEKLFF.

The rearrangement links TRBV14 to TRBJ2-1, with 9 bases that match TRBD2. The CDR3 is 15 residues long. CDR1 is SGHDN, CDR2 FVKESK, per germline. Germline trimming cut 0 bases from V and 9 bases from J; bases unmatched to any gene: 6. CDR3 sequence (DNA): TGTGCCAGCAGCCAAGATCTAGCGGGACTTGGTGAGCAGTTCTTC. Encoded protein: CASSQDLAGLGEQFF.

This clone was observed a single time. The chain employs TRBV7-3 and TRBJ2-1, with TRBD2 as a possible D gene (6 bases). Trimming left V 5 bases short and J 2 bases short, with 13 bases between. The CDR3 runs 15 residues. The germline V gene has CDR1 SGHTA and CDR2 FQGTGA. The CDR3 sequence: CASSHGWGAYNEQFF. In DNA form, the CDR3 reads TGTGCCAGCAGCCATGGATGGGGGGCCTACAATGAGCAGTTCTTC.

On this clone itself: A much larger clone sits a single nucleotide away, making a read error possible. J is TRBJ2-5 and V is TRBV5-4, with 11 bases aligning to TRBD1. The length of the CDR3 is 15 residues. The germline gives CDR1 SGHNT, CDR2 YYREEE (reference sequence). The V and J ends lost 4 bases and 5 bases, in that order; junction bases with no gene match: 7. In nucleotides, the CDR3 is TGTGCCAGCAGCGCCGGACAGGGGGCAGGGGAGACCCAGTACTTC. Amino acid sequence: CASSAGQGAGETQYF. The variable domain in full, completed from reference TRBV5-4 and TRBJ2-5, reads ETGVTQSPTHLIKTRGQQVTLRCSSQSGHNTVSWYQQALGQGPQFIFQYYREEENGRGNFPPRFSGLQFPNYSSELNVNALELDDSALYLCASSAGQGAGETQYFGPGTRLLVL.